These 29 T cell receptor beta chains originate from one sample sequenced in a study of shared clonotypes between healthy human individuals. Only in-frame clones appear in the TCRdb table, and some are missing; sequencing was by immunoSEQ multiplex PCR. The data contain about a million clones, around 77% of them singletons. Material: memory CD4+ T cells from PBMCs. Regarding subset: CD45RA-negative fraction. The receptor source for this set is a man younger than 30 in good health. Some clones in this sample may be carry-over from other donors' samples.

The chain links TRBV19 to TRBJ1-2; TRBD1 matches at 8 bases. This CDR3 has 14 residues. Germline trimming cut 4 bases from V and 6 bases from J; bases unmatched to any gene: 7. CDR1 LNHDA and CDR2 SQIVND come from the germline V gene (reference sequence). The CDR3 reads CASSNGQGTDGYTF. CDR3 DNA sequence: TGTGCCAGTAGTAACGGACAGGGAACGGATGGCTACACCTTC.

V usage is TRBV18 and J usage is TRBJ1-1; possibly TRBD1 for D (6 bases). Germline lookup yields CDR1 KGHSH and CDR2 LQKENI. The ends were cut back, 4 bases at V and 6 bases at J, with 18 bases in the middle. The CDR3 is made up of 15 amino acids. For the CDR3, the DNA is TGTGCCAGCTCACGGGAGGGGGGTGGCTACGCTGAAGCTTTCTTT. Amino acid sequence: CASSREGGGYAEAFF.

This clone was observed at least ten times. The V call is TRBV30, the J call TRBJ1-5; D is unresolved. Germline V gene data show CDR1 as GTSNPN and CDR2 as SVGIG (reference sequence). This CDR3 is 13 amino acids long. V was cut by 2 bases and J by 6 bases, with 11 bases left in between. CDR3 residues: CAWSPRSGQPQHF. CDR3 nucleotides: TGTGCCTGGAGTCCCCGTTCTGGTCAGCCCCAGCATTTT.

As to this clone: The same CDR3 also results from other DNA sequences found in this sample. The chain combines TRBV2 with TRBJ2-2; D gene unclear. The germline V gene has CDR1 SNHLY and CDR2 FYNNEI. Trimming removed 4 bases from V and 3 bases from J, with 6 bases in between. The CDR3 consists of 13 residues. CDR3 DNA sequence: TGTGCCAGCAGTGGACGGGACACCGGGGAGCTGTTTTTT. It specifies CASSGRDTGELFF.

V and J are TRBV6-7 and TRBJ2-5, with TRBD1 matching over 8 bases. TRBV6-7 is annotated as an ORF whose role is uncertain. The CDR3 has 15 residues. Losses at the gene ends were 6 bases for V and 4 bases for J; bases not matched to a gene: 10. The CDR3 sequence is CASSPWTGNGETQYF. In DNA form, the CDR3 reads TGTGCCAGCAGCCCATGGACAGGGAACGGAGAGACCCAGTACTTC.

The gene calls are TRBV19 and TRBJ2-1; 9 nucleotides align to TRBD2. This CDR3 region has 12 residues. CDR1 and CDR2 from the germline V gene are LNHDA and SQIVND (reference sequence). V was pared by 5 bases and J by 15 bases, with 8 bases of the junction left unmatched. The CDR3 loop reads CASSLLQREVFF. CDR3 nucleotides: TGTGCCAGTAGTCTCCTCCAGCGGGAGGTGTTCTTC. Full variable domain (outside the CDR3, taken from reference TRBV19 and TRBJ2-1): DGGITQSPKYLFRKEGQNVTLSCEQNLNHDAMYWYRQDPGQGLRLIYYSQIVNDFQKGDIAEGYSVSREKKESFPLTVTSAQKNPTAFYLCASSLLQREVFFGPGTRLTVL.

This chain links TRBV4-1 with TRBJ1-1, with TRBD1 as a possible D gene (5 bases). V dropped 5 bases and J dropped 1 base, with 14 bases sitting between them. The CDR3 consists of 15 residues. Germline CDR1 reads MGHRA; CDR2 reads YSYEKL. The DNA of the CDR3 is TGCGCCAGCAGCTCCCAATGGGGCCCGAACACTGAAGCTTTCTTT. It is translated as CASSSQWGPNTEAFF.

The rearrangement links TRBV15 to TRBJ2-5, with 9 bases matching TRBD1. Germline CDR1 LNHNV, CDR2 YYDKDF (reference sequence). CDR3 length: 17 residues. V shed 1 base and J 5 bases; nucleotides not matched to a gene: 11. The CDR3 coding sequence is TGTGCCACCAGCAGAGTCCCCGGGGGAGGGACAGGGGAGACCCAGTACTTC. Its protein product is CATSRVPGGGTGETQYF.

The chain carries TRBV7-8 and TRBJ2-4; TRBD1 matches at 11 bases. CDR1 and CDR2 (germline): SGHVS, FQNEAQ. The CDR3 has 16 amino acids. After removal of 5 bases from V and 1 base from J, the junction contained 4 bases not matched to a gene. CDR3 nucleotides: TGTGCCAGCAGCGCTGGACAGGGGGCGGCCAAAAACATTCAGTACTTC. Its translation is CASSAGQGAAKNIQYF.

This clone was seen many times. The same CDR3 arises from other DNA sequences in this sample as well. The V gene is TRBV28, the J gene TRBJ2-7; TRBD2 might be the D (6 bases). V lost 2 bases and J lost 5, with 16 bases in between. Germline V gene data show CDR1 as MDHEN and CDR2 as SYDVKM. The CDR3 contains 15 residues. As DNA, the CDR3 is TGTGCCAGCAGTTTAGGAGTGGGGGGTTTCCACGAGCAGTACTTC. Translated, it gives CASSLGVGGFHEQYF.

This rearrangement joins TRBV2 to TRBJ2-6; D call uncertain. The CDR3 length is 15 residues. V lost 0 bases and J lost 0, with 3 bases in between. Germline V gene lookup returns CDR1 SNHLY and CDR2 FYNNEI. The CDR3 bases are TGTGCCAGCAGTGAAGCGGACTCTGGGGCCAACGTCCTGACTTTC. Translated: CASSEADSGANVLTF.

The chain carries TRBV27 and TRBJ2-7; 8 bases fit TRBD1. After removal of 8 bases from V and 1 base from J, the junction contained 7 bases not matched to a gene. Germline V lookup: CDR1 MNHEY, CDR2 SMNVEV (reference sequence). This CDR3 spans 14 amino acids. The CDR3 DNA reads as TGTGCCAGCCGAGCTGGACAGGGATCCTACGAGCAGTACTTC. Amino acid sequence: CASRAGQGSYEQYF.

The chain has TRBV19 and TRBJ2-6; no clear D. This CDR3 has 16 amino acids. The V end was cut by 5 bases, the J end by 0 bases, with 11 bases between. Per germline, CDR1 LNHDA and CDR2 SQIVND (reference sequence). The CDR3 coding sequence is TGTGCCAGTAGTTCTGCAGGCGTCTCTGGGGCCAACGTCCTGACTTTC. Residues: CASSSAGVSGANVLTF.

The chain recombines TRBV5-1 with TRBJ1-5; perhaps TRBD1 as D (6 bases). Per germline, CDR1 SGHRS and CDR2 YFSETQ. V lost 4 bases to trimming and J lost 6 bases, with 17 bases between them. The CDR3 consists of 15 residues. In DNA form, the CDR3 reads TGCGCCAGCAGCCCCGAGGGGGGGGACATTCAGCCCCAGCATTTT. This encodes CASSPEGGDIQPQHF.

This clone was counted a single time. The CDR3 region is CASSSGQRYQPQHF. The DNA of the CDR3 is TGTGCCAGCAGCTCGGGACAGCGCTATCAGCCCCAGCATTTT. The chain links TRBV5-8 to TRBJ1-5, with 7 bases fitting TRBD1. Losses at the gene ends were 3 bases for V and 5 bases for J; bases not matched to a gene: 5. Germline V gene lookup returns CDR1 SGHTS and CDR2 YDEGEE. The CDR3 runs to 14 residues.

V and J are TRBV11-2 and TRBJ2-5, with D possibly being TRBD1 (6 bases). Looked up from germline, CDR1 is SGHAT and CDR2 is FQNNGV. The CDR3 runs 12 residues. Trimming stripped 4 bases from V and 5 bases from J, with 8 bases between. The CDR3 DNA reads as TGTGCCAGCAGCTCGAGGGGGGAGACCCAGTACTTC. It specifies CASSSRGETQYF.

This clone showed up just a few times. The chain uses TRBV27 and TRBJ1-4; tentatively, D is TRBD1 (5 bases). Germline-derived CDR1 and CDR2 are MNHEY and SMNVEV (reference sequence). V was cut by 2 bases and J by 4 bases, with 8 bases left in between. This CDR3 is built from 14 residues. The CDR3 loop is CASSLRGDNEKLFF. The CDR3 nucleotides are TGTGCCAGCAGTTTAAGAGGGGATAATGAAAAACTGTTTTTT.

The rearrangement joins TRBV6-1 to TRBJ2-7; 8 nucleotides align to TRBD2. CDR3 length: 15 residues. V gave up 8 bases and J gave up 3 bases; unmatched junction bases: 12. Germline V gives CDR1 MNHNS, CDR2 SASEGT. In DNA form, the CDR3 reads TGTGCCAGCTTTCGAGCGGGAGCCTCACTCTACGAGCAGTACTTC. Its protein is CASFRAGASLYEQYF.

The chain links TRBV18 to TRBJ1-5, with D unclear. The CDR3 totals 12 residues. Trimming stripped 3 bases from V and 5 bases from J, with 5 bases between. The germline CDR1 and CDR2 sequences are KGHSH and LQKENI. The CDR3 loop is CASSPGHQPQHF. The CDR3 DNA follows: TGTGCCAGCTCACCTGGGCATCAGCCCCAGCATTTT.

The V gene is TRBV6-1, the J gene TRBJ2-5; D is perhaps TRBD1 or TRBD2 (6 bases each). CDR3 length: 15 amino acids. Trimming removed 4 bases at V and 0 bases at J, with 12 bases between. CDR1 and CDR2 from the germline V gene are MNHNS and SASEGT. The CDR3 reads CASSVGGGYQETQYF. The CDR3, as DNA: TGTGCCAGCAGTGTAGGAGGGGGGTACCAAGAGACCCAGTACTTC.

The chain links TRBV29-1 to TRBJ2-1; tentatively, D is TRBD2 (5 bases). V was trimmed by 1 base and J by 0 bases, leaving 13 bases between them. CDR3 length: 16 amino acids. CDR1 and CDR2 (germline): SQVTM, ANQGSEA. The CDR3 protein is CSVEVGSGSSYNEQFF. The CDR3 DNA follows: TGCAGCGTTGAAGTGGGGAGCGGTAGCTCCTACAATGAGCAGTTCTTC.

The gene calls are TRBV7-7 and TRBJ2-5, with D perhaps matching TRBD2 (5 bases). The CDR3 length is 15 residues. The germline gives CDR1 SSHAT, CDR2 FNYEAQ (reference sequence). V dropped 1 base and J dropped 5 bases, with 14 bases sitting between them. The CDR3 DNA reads TGTGCCAGCAGCTTAGGGGCAGTCTCGGGGGAGACCCAGTACTTC. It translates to CASSLGAVSGETQYF.

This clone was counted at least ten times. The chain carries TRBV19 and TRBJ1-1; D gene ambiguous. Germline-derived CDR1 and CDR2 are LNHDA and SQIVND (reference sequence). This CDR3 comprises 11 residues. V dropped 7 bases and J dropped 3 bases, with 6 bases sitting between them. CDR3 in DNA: TGTGCCAGTATCGAGTACACTGAAGCTTTCTTT. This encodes CASIEYTEAFF.

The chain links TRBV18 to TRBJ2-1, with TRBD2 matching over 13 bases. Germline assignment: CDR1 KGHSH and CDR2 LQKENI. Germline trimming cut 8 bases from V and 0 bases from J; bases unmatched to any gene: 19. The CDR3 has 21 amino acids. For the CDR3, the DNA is TGTGCCAGCGCAACCACAGGATCGGGACTAGCGGGGTTACCCTCCTACAATGAGCAGTTCTTC. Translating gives CASATTGSGLAGLPSYNEQFF.

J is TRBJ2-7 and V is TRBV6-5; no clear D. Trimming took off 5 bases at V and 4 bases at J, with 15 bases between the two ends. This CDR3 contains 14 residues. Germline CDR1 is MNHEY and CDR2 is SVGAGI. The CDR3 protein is CASSRSGVSYEQYF. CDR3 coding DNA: TGTGCCAGCAGTCGATCAGGTGTTTCTTACGAGCAGTACTTC.

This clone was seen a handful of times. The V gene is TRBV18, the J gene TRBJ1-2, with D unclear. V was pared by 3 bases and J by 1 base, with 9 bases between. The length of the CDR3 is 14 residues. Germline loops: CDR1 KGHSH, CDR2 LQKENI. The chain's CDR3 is CASSPQDYNYGYTF. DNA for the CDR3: TGTGCCAGCTCACCGCAGGATTATAACTATGGCTACACCTTC. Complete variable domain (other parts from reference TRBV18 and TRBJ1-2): NAGVMQNPRHLVRRRGQEARLRCSPMKGHSHVYWYRQLPEEGLKFMVYLQKENIIDESGMPKERFSAEFPKEGPSILRIQQVVRGDSAAYFCASSPQDYNYGYTFGSGTRLTVV.

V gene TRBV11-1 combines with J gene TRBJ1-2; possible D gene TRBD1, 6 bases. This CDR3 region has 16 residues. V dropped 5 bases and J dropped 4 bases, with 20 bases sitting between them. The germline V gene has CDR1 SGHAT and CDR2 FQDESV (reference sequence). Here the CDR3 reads CASSPGQMNLIYGYTF. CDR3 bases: TGTGCCAGCAGCCCCGGACAGATGAACCTCATCTATGGCTACACCTTC.

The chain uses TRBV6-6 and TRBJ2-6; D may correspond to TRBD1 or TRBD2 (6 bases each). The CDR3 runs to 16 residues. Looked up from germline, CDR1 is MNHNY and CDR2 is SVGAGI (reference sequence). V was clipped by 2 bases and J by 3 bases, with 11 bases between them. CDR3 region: CASSYTRGGGANVLTF. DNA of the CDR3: TGTGCCAGCAGTTACACCAGGGGAGGTGGGGCCAACGTCCTGACTTTC.

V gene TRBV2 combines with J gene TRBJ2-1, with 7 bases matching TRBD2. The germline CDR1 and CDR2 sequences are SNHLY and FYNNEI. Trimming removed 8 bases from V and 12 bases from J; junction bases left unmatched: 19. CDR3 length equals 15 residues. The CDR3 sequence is CASGESGLLTGGQFF. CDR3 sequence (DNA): TGTGCCAGCGGGGAGTCGGGACTCCTAACGGGGGGGCAGTTCTTC. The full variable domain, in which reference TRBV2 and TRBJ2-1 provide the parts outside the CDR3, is EPEVTQTPSHQVTQMGQEVILRCVPISNHLYFYWYRQILGQKVEFLVSFYNNEISEKSEIFDDQFSVERPDGSNFTLKIRSTKLEDSAMYFCASGESGLLTGGQFFGPGTRLTVL.